This T cell receptor beta chain originates from a study of shared clonotypes between healthy human individuals. Background on the study: CD4 naive and memory got three plates each, CD8 naive two, CD8 memory one.

Study-wide findings and caveats: Generation probabilities of non-shared clonotypes were lower (relative to those shared by all four donors).

Comment on this clone: The target antigen is unknown.

Investigators spread the genomic DNA of each subset evenly over several immunoSEQ plates. Per the authors' pipeline: Filtering differed for immunoSEQ, which gave only junction sequences without quality scores. TCRdb keeps only in-frame clones here, not all; method: immunoSEQ multiplex PCR. V, J and clone size are those of that table, while D and trimming were read from the DNA. The sample includes 2 million to 2.5 million clones, nearly 97% of them seen just once. The sequencing sample was made of naive CD4+ T cells sorted from blood. Subset meaning: CD45RA+ positively selected. This TCR derives from a young man in good health.

CDR3 region: CASSPDPRAKNIQYF. CDR3 DNA: TGCGCCAGCAGCCCCGATCCCCGAGCCAAAAACATTCAGTACTTC. V usage is TRBV5-1 and J usage is TRBJ2-4, with D unclear. This CDR3 is built from 15 residues. Trimming removed 4 bases at V and 0 bases at J, with 11 bases between. Germline assignment: CDR1 SGHRS and CDR2 YFSETQ. Drawing the rest from reference TRBV5-1 and TRBJ2-4, the complete variable domain is KAGVTQTPRYLIKTRGQQVTLSCSPISGHRSVSWYQQTPGQGLQFLFEYFSETQRNKGNFPGRFSGRQFSNSRSEMNVSTLELGDSALYLCASSPDPRAKNIQYFGAGTRLSVL.